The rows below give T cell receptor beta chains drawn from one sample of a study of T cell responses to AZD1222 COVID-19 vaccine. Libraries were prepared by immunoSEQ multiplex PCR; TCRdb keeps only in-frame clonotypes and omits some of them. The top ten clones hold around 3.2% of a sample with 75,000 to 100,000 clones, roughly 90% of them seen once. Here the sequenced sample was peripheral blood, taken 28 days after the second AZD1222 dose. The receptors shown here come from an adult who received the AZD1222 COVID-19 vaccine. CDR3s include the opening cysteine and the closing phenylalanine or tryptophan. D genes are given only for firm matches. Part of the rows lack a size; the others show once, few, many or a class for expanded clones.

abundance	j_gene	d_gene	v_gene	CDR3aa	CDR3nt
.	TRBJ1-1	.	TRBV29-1	CSVDQTGTEAFF	TGCAGCGTAGATCAGACAGGAACTGAAGCTTTCTTT
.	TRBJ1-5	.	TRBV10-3	CAISIKDTRGDNQPQHF	TGTGCCATCAGTATCAAAGACACTCGGGGCGACAATCAGCCCCAGCATTTT
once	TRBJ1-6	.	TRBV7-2	CASSLVPDYNSPLHF	TGTGCCAGCAGCTTAGTACCGGACTATAATTCACCCCTCCACTTT
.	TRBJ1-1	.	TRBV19	CASSTRTVVGAFF	TGTGCCAGTAGTACTCGGACAGTAGTTGGAGCTTTCTTT
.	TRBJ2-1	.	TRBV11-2	CASSLVLRDNEQFF	TGTGCCAGCAGCTTAGTTTTGAGGGACAATGAGCAGTTCTTC
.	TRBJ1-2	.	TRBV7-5	CVRSQRGRSGYTF	TGTGTCAGAAGCCAGCGAGGTCGTTCGGGCTACACCTTC
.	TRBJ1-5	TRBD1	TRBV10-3	CAIASTGDSNQPQHF	TGTGCCATCGCCTCGACAGGGGACAGCAATCAGCCCCAGCATTTT
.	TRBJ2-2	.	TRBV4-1	CASSQEQGWRTGELFF	TGCGCCAGCAGCCAAGAACAGGGTTGGCGCACCGGGGAGCTGTTTTTT
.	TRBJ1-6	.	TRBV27	CASSLSWGSPLHF	TGTGCCAGCAGTTTATCGTGGGGTTCACCCCTCCACTTT
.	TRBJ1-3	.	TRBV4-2	CASSQVGTRRRGNTIYF	TGTGCCAGCAGCCAAGTGGGAACACGGAGGAGAGGAAACACCATATATTTT
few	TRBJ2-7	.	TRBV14	CASSQVRAYEQYF	TGTGCCAGCAGCCAAGTAAGAGCATACGAGCAGTACTTC
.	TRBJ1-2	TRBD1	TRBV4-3	CASSQQGTGLNGYTF	TGCGCCAGCAGCCAACAAGGGACAGGGCTAAATGGCTACACCTTC
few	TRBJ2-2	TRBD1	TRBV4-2	CASSARQGARTGELFF	TGTGCCAGCAGCGCGCGACAGGGAGCAAGGACCGGGGAGCTGTTTTTT
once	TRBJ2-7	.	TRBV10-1	CASSEHLYRDTGYEQYF	TGCGCCAGCAGTGAGCATCTATACCGGGATACCGGCTACGAGCAGTACTTC
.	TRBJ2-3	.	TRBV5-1	CASSLTTSHSADTQYF	TGCGCCAGCAGCCTTACGACTAGTCATAGTGCAGATACGCAGTATTTT
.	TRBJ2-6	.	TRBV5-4	CASSFGQAGANVLTF	TGTGCCAGCAGCTTCGGGCAGGCTGGGGCCAACGTCCTGACTTTC
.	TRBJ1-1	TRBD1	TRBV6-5	CASSPDRGHTEAFF	TGTGCCAGCAGCCCCGACAGGGGGCACACTGAAGCTTTCTTT
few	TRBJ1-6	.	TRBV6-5	CASMRTDNSPLHF	TGTGCCAGCATGAGGACAGATAATTCACCCCTCCACTTT
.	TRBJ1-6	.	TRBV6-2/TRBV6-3	CASSTPTNNSPLHF	TGTGCCAGCAGTACGCCGACGAATAATTCACCCCTCCACTTT
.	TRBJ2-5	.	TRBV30	CACHDYQETQYF	TGTGCCTGCCATGACTATCAAGAGACCCAGTACTTC
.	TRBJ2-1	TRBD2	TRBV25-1	CASSSGGFYNEQFF	TGTGCCAGCTCCAGCGGGGGGTTTTACAATGAGCAGTTCTTC
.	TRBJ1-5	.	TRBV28	CASRSGAQPQHF	TGTGCCAGCAGAAGCGGGGCACAGCCCCAGCATTTT
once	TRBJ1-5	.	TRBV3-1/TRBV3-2	CASSQDYREEQPQHF	TGTGCCAGCAGCCAAGATTACAGGGAAGAACAGCCCCAGCATTTT
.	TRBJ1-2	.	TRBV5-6	CASSLSGNYGYTF	TGTGCCAGCAGCTTGTCTGGAAACTATGGCTACACCTTC
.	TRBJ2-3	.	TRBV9	CASSVGNRADTQYF	TGTGCCAGCAGCGTAGGAAACAGGGCAGATACGCAGTATTTT
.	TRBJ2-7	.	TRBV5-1	CASGSRDSYEQYF	TGCGCCAGCGGTTCCAGAGACTCCTACGAGCAGTACTTC
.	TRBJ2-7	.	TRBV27	CASSVNGGGYYEQYF	TGTGCCAGCAGTGTAAACGGGGGCGGATACTACGAGCAGTACTTC
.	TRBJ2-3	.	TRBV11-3	CASSFEGGATDTQYF	TGTGCCAGCAGCTTCGAGGGGGGGGCAACAGATACGCAGTATTTT
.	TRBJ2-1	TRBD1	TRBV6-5	CASTDRGTGEQFF	TGTGCCAGCACAGACAGGGGAACGGGTGAGCAGTTCTTC
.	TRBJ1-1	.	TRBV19	CASKSSGALTEAFF	TGTGCCAGTAAATCCTCCGGGGCCCTCACTGAAGCTTTCTTT
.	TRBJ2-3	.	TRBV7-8	CASSARWGASTDTQYF	TGTGCCAGCAGCGCCAGGTGGGGGGCGAGCACAGATACGCAGTATTTT
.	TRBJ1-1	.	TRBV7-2	CASSLEPSTEAFF	TGTGCCAGCAGCTTAGAACCATCCACTGAAGCTTTCTTT
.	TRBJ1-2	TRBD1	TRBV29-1	CSVDRGWGYTF	TGCAGCGTCGACAGGGGATGGGGCTACACCTTC
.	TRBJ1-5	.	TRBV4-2	CASSHYSNQPQHF	TGTGCCAGCAGCCATTATAGCAATCAGCCCCAGCATTTT
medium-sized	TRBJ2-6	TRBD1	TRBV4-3	CASSQAGTGGSGANVLTF	TGCGCCAGCAGCCAAGCCGGGACAGGGGGCTCTGGGGCCAACGTCCTGACTTTC
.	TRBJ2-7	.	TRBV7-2	CASSLVAAYEQYF	TGTGCCAGCAGCTTAGTGGCAGCCTACGAGCAGTACTTC
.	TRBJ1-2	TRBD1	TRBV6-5	CASSYVGTGGSYTF	TGTGCCAGCAGTTACGTTGGGACAGGGGGTTCATACACCTTC
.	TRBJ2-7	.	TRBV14	CASSQDRTAYEQYF	TGTGCCAGCAGCCAAGACAGGACAGCCTACGAGCAGTACTTC
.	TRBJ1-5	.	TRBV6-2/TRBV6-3	CASSYRAGYSNQPQHF	TGTGCCAGCAGTTATAGAGCAGGGTATAGCAATCAGCCCCAGCATTTT
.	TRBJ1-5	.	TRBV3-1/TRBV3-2	CASSQAAGQPQHF	TGTGCCAGCAGCCAAGCGGCCGGACAGCCCCAGCATTTT
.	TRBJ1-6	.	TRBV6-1	CASSALGHRSASYNSPLHF	TGTGCCAGCAGTGCCTTGGGACACCGGTCGGCGTCCTATAATTCACCCCTCCACTTT
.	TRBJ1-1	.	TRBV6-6	CASSYSGTNTEAFF	TGTGCCAGCAGTTACTCTGGAACCAACACTGAAGCTTTCTTT
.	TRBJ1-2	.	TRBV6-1	CASSELRVYNYGYTF	TGTGCCAGCAGTGAACTCAGAGTTTATAACTATGGCTACACCTTC
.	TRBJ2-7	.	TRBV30	CAWGYDEQYF	TGTGCCTGGGGGTACGACGAGCAGTACTTC
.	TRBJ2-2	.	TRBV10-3	CAISAGLTNTGELFF	TGTGCCATCAGTGCGGGACTCACGAACACCGGGGAGCTGTTTTTT
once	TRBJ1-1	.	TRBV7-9	CASSLDGGSTEAFF	TGTGCCAGCAGCTTAGACGGAGGGAGCACTGAAGCTTTCTTT
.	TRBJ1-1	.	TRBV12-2	CASRLELVTNTEAFF	TGTGCAAGTCGCTTAGAGTTGGTTACGAACACTGAAGCTTTCTTT
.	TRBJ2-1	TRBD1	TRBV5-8	CASRRQGNSYNEQFF	TGTGCCAGCAGACGACAGGGTAATTCCTACAATGAGCAGTTCTTC
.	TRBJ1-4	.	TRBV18	CASSPAGRADEKLFF	TGTGCCAGCTCACCAGCCGGGAGGGCTGATGAAAAACTGTTTTTT
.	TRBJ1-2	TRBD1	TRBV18	CASSPEGASYTF	TGTGCCAGCTCCCCGGAGGGGGCTTCCTACACCTTC
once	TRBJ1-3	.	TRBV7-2	CASRATGNGNTIYF	TGTGCCAGCAGGGCAACAGGGAATGGAAACACCATATATTTT
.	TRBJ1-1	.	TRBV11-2	CASSQATEAFF	TGTGCCAGCAGTCAGGCCACTGAAGCTTTCTTT
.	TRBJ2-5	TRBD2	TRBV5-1	CASSASGGETQYF	TGCGCCAGCAGCGCTAGCGGGGGAGAGACCCAGTACTTC
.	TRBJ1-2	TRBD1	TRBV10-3	CAMGQGNYGYTF	TGTGCCATGGGACAGGGGAACTATGGCTACACCTTC
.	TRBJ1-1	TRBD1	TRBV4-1	CASSLRDSANTEAFF	TGCGCCAGCAGCCTTCGGGACAGTGCGAACACTGAAGCTTTCTTT